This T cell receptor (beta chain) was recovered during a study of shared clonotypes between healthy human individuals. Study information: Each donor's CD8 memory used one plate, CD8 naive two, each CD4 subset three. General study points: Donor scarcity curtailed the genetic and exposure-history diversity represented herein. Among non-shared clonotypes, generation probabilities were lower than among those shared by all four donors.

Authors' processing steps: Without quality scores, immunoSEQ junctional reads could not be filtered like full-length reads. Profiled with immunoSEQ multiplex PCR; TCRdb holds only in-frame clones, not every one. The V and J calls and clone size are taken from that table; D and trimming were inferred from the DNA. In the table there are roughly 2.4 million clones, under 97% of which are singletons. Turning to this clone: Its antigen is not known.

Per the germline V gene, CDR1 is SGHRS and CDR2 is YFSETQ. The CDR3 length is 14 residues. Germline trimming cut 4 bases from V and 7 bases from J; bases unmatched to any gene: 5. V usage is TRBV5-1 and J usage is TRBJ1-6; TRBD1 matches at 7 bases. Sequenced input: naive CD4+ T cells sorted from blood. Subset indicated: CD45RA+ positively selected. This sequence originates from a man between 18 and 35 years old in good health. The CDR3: CASSEGALNSPLHF. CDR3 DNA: TGCGCCAGCAGCGAGGGGGCTCTGAATTCACCCCTCCACTTT.